This paragraph reports one T cell receptor (beta chain). The record originates from a study of somatic mutations in cytotoxic T cells in rheumatoid arthritis. The protocol was immunoSEQ multiplex PCR, while the TCRdb copy is restricted to in-frame clones and leaves out a portion. The data show 15,000 to 20,000 clones, with roughly 70% seen just once and roughly 5.3% held by the top ten. Trimming shortened V by 3 bases and J by 5 bases, and 14 bases separated the two germline ends. The germline gives CDR1 SGHNT, CDR2 YYREEE (reference sequence). The CDR3 is 14 amino acids. This chain links TRBV5-4 with TRBJ1-2; no definite D call. The sequence was collected from a man between 60 and 70 years old in good health. Sequences were obtained from CD8+ T cells sorted from blood. The CDR3 sequence is CASSYMSERYGYTF. The CDR3 DNA reads as TGTGCCAGCAGCTACATGTCAGAGCGATATGGCTACACCTTC.